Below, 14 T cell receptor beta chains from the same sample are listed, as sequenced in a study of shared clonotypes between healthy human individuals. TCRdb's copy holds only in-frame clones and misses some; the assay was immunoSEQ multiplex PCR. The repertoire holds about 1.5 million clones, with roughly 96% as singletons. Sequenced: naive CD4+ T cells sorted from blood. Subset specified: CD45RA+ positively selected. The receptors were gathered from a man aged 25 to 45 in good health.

The CDR3 reads CASSFLAGLQFF. As DNA, the CDR3 is TGTGCCAGCAGTTTTCTAGCGGGACTGCAGTTCTTC. The V gene is TRBV28, the J gene TRBJ2-1; TRBD2 agrees at 9 bases. Germline V CDR1 and CDR2: MDHEN, SYDVKM. The V and J ends lost 3 bases and 12 bases, in that order; junction bases with no gene match: 3. CDR3 length: 12 residues.

CDR3 bases: TGTGCCAGCAGTCTCTCCCGGGGGGCGCGGACAGATACGCAGTATTTT. Its protein is CASSLSRGARTDTQYF. V is TRBV6-4 and J is TRBJ2-3; the D gene is possibly TRBD2 (7 bases). Germline V gene sequence: CDR1 MRHNA, CDR2 SNTAGT. The CDR3 has 16 residues. The ends were cut back, 5 bases at V and 3 bases at J, with 18 bases in the middle.

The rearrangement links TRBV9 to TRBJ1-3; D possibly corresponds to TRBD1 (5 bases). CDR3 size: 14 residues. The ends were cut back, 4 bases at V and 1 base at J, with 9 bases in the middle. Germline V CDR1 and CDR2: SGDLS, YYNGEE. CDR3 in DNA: TGTGCCAGCAGCCCGGGGGGGTCTGGAAACACCATATATTTT. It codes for CASSPGGSGNTIYF.

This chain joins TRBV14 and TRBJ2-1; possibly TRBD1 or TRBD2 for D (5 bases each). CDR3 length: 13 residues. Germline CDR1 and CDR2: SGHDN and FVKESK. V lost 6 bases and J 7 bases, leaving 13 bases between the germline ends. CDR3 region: CASSPGPLNEQFF. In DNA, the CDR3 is TGTGCCAGCAGTCCGGGACCGCTAAATGAGCAGTTCTTC. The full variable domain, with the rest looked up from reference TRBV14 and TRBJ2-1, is EAGVTQFPSHSVIEKGQTVTLRCDPISGHDNLYWYRRVMGKEIKFLLHFVKESKQDESGMPNNRFLAERTGGTYSTLKVQPAELEDSGVYFCASSPGPLNEQFFGPGTRLTVL.

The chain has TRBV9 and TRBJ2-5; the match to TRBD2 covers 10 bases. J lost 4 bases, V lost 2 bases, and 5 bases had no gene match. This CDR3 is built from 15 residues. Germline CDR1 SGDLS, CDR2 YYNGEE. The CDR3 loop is CASSVELAGAETQYF. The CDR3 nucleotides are TGTGCCAGCAGCGTGGAGCTAGCGGGAGCAGAGACCCAGTACTTC.

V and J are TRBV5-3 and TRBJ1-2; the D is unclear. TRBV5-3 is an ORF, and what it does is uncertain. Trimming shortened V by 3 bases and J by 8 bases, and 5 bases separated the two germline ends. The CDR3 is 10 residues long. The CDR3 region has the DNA TGTGCCAGAAGCTCGGGAGGCTACACCTTC. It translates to CARSSGGYTF.

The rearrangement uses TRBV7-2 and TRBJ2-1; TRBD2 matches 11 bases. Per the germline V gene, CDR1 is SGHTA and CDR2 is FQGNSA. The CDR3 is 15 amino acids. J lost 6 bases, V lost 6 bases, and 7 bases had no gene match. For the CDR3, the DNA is TGTGCCAGCAGACCTAGCGGGAGGCCCCCCAATGAGCAGTTCTTC. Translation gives CASRPSGRPPNEQFF.

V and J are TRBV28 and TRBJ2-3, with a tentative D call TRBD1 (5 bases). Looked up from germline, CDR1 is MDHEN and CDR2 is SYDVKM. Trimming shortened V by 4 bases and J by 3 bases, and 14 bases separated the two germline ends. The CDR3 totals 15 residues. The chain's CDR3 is CASSYQGKGTDTQYF. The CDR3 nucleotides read TGTGCCAGCAGTTATCAGGGCAAGGGGACAGATACGCAGTATTTT.

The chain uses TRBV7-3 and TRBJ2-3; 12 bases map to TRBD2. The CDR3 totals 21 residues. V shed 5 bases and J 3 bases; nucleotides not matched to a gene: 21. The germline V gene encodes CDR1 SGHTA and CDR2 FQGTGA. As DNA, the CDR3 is TGTGCCAGCAGCCCCCCCCGGAGGCCTAGCGGGGGGGATGGGCGAACAGATACGCAGTATTTT. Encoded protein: CASSPPRRPSGGDGRTDTQYF.

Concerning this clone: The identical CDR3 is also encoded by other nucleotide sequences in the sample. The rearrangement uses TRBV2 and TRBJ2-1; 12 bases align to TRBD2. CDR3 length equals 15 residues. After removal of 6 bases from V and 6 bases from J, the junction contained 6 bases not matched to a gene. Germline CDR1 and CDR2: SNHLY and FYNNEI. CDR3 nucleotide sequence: TGTGCCAGCAGGGGGCTAGCGGGAGGGTTCAATGAGCAGTTCTTC. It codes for CASRGLAGGFNEQFF.

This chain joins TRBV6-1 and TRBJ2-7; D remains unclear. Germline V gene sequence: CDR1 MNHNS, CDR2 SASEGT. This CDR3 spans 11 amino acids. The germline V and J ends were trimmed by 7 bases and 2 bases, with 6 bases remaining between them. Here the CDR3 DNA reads TGTGCCAGCACCCTGGCCTACGAGCAGTACTTC. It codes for CASTLAYEQYF.

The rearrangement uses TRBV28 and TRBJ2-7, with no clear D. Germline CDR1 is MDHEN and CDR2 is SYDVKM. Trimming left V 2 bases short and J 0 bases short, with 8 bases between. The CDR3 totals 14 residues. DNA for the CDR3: TGTGCCAGCAGTTTAACTGATCTCTCCTACGAGCAGTACTTC. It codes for CASSLTDLSYEQYF.

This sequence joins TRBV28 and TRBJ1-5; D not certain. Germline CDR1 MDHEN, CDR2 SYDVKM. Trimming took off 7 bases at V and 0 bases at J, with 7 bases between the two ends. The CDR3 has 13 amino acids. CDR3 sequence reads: CASTRYSNQPQHF. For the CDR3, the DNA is TGTGCCAGCACGAGGTATAGCAATCAGCCCCAGCATTTT.

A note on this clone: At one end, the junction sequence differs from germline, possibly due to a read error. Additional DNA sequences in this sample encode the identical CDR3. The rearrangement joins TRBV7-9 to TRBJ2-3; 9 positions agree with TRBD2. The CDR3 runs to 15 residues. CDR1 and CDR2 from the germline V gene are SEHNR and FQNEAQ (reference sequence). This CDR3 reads CASSPSGTRTDTQYF. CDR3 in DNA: TGTGCCAGCAGCCCTAGCGGGACACGGACAGATACACAGTATTTT.